This T cell receptor beta chain originates from a study of blood T cells in healthy people across ages. Of note for this clonotype: Its antigen is undetermined.

General study points: It was not known whether donors were CMV positive (a possible confounder of expanded clonotype changes).

Per individual sample, total RNA of at least 5 micrograms was extracted. Next came a second PCR, run for about 7 to 12 cycles, which used a sample-barcoded 5' primer along with a J-beta primer mix. Each of the samples gave a minimum of 2.5 million paired-end reads that contained CDR3. Using its own MiXCR run on the 5' RACE reads, TCRdb lists one record per CDR3 protein. The profile covers more than 550,000 distinct CDR3 sequences, with 22% appearing a single time and 22% taken by the ten largest. The sequence was collected from an older man in good health. The sequencing sample was made of blood.

In nucleotides, the CDR3 is TGTGCCTGGAGTGTTCCCAGTCAGTTATACAATGAGCAGTTCTTC. Its protein is CAWSVPSQLYNEQFF. The V gene is TRBV30, the J gene TRBJ2-1, with D unclear. Germline assignment: CDR1 GTSNPN and CDR2 SVGIG (reference sequence). V gave up 0 bases and J gave up 4 bases, with 13 bases separating them. The CDR3 contains 15 residues.